This TCR beta chain appears in the sequencing data of a study of cytomegalovirus exposure and HLA in healthy donors listed by TCRdb under 2017. Turning to the overall study: A later analysis indicated that the roughly 130 validation repertoires were generated on the platform also employed for the 700 or so repertoires of the first cohort. Besides the first cohort of roughly 640 subjects, a separate validation cohort made up of over 100 different subjects was used. High-throughput TCR immunosequencing, statistical association of individual TCRs with disease status, and machine learning were combined to predict cytomegalovirus infection status. The aim of the study was to test whether cataloging public T cell receptors could identify signatures of past pathogen exposure.

At the junction V is shortened by 0 bases and J by 1 base, with 10 bases in between. CDR1 SGHRS and CDR2 YFSETQ were looked up in the germline V gene. Inclusive of the bounding cysteine and phenylalanine, the CDR3 is 16 residues long. Only the CDR3 part of the read is kept: 48 bases, read in frame from the first base. Notes on this clone: The specificity of this receptor is unknown. The record has no base qualities; no much larger clone is one base away.

The library was made by the immunoSEQ multiplex PCR assay. In the source study's methods: A statistical classification framework was developed to diagnose cytomegalovirus status using the catalog of TCR beta chain sequences. TCRdb obtained this table from immuneACCESS and retained in-frame rearrangements with V and J assigned. These tables miss some clones; where compared with another copy, unresolved V genes account for less than half of the shortfall, and the remainder is unexplained. V, J and clone size are those of that table, while D and trimming were read from the DNA. The sample table lists 140,000 to 150,000 clones, more than 85% of them with a count of one. The ten largest clones represent about 0.75% of the sample. Study-level results and caveats: Of the cluster scores, about 94% were above 0 in a later analysis, which found that TCRs clustered in the first cohort also tended to co-occur in the approximately 110 validation repertoires. While some public TCRs were present in many individuals, most TCR sequences turned up only very rarely across donors. The classifier was reported to diagnose cytomegalovirus status with high specificity and sensitivity in both the original and validation cohorts. A few of the identified cytomegalovirus-associated TCR beta chains were confirmed in vitro to be specific for cytomegalovirus antigens. A later analysis had no HLA typing for the validation cohort, so co-occurrence there was scored across all 120 repertoires. The study gave a list of 150 to 200 TCR beta chains associated with cytomegalovirus. It was suggested by the authors that the approach could potentially be generalized to other disease states and immunological phenotypes.

The donors belonged to the validation cohort of around 110 subjects, which was separate from the roughly 670-subject first cohort. This TCR was recovered from a man aged 18 to 29 in good health and CMV-seronegative. The sequenced material came from PBMCs. The rearranged segments are TRBV5-1 and TRBJ2-2; the D region possibly corresponds to TRBD2 (5 bases align). The DNA sequence follows: TGCGCCAGCAGCTTGGCCCCGGGGAGGAACACCGGGGAGCTGTTTTTT. Its product reads: CASSLAPGRNTGELFF. This CDR3, with the reference TRBV5-1 and TRBJ2-2 proteins standing in past its ends, gives the full variable domain KAGVTQTPRYLIKTRGQQVTLSCSPISGHRSVSWYQQTPGQGLQFLFEYFSETQRNKGNFPGRFSGRQFSNSRSEMNVSTLELGDSALYLCASSLAPGRNTGELFFGEGSRLTVL.